The rows below give T cell receptor beta chains drawn from one sample of a study of blood T cell repertoires in COVID-19. Sequencing used immunoSEQ multiplex PCR; TCRdb keeps in-frame clones, though not all of them. Altogether 90,000 to 150,000 clones are present, about 89% being singletons, with the ten largest covering over 15%. Sequencing used peripheral blood. These receptors were obtained from a human donor with acute or convalescent COVID-19. The donor label of this sample is uncertain. Both conserved end residues are part of each CDR3. Each record gives: V gene, J gene, D gene, clone size, CDR3 protein, CDR3 DNA. The D gene is left open where the match is weak. Clone sizes are given selectively: once, few, many, or a class where the clone is expanded.

TRBV5-6	TRBJ2-7	.	.	CASSAGSSYEQYF	TGTGCCAGCAGTGCGGGGAGCAGCTACGAGCAGTACTTC
TRBV19	TRBJ1-3	.	.	CASDDLGTFKGDTIYF	TGTGCCAGCGACGACCTGGGGACATTCAAAGGGGACACCATATATTTT
TRBV6-5	TRBJ2-2	.	few	CASSYRVQNTGELFF	TGTGCCAGCAGTTATCGGGTCCAGAACACCGGGGAGCTGTTTTTT
TRBV19	TRBJ2-3	TRBD1	.	CASSSDRETDTQYF	TGTGCCTCTTCTTCGGACAGGGAGACAGATACGCAGTATTTT
TRBV18	TRBJ2-2	.	.	CASSPQGRTGELFF	TGTGCCAGCTCACCGCAGGGAAGGACCGGGGAGCTGTTTTTT
TRBV2	TRBJ2-2	.	.	CASSASQGGGELFF	TGTGCCAGCAGTGCGTCCCAGGGCGGCGGGGAGCTGTTTTTT
TRBV29-1	TRBJ2-7	.	.	CSVTPGPSYEQYF	TGCAGCGTTACGCCAGGGCCGTCCTACGAGCAGTACTTC
TRBV7-6	TRBJ2-5	TRBD1	.	CASSKPPGQGIETQYF	TGTGCCAGCAGCAAACCCCCGGGACAGGGTATAGAGACCCAGTACTTC
TRBV2	TRBJ2-7	TRBD1	.	CASSYDREEDEQYF	TGTGCCAGCAGTTACGACAGGGAAGAGGACGAGCAGTACTTC
TRBV21-1	TRBJ1-1	.	once	CASSRPRDVNRVYLWLNTEAFF	TGTGCCAGCAGCAGACCAAGAGATGTAAATCGGGTGTATTTATGGCTGAACACTGAAGCTTTCTTT
TRBV28	TRBJ2-7	TRBD1	.	CAGGYMGTGVKEQYF	TGTGCCGGAGGATATATGGGGACAGGGGTGAAAGAGCAGTACTTC
TRBV6-5	TRBJ2-2	TRBD1	.	CAGRFTTGAGELFF	TGTGCCGGCCGCTTCACCACAGGGGCAGGGGAGCTGTTTTTT
TRBV28	TRBJ2-1	.	.	CASRWGESYNEQFF	TGTGCCAGCAGGTGGGGGGAGAGTTACAATGAGCAGTTCTTC
TRBV18	TRBJ1-2	TRBD1	.	CASSLGPGTGEDYGYTF	TGTGCCAGCTCACTAGGCCCCGGGACAGGGGAGGACTATGGCTACACCTTC
TRBV6-1	TRBJ1-1	.	.	CASSDNRAFAFF	TGTGCCAGCAGTGATAACAGGGCCTTTGCTTTCTTT
TRBV3-1/TRBV3-2	TRBJ2-1	.	.	CASSHLGGNEQFF	TGTGCCAGCAGCCATTTAGGAGGGAATGAGCAGTTCTTC
TRBV6-5	TRBJ1-2	.	.	CASSRVNYGYTF	TGTGCCAGCAGTCGCGTAAACTATGGCTACACCTTC
TRBV10-3	TRBJ2-2	.	few	CASRTETSNTGELFF	TGTGCCAGCCGGACAGAGACCTCGAACACCGGGGAGCTGTTTTTT
TRBV10-3	TRBJ1-4	.	.	CAISDRQNEKLFF	TGTGCCATCAGTGACAGACAAAATGAAAAACTGTTTTTT
TRBV28	TRBJ1-2	.	.	CASSNTNYGYTF	TGTGCCAGCAGTAACACTAACTATGGCTACACCTTC
TRBV7-3	TRBJ2-3	TRBD1	.	CASSSYRGLRDTQYF	TGTGCCAGCAGCTCCTACAGGGGGCTGAGAGATACGCAGTATTTT
TRBV19	TRBJ1-5	.	.	CASSMQYQPQHF	TGTGCCAGTAGTATGCAGTATCAGCCCCAGCATTTT
TRBV7-2	TRBJ2-1	TRBD2	.	CASSVGTSVYYNEQFF	TGTGCCAGCAGCGTGGGGACTAGCGTGTACTACAATGAGCAGTTCTTC
TRBV19	TRBJ2-1	.	.	CASSISSREVRNEQFF	TGTGCCAGTAGTATTTCCAGCAGGGAGGTTCGTAATGAGCAGTTCTTC
TRBV5-8	TRBJ1-4	TRBD1	.	CASSLGGGTANEKLFF	TGTGCCAGCAGCTTGGGAGGCGGGACAGCGAATGAAAAACTGTTTTTT
TRBV7-3	TRBJ2-2	TRBD1	.	CASSPQGTGGASTGELFF	TGTGCCAGCAGCCCCCAAGGGACAGGGGGCGCGAGCACCGGGGAGCTGTTTTTT
TRBV28	TRBJ1-2	.	.	CASSRQSYGYTF	TGTGCCAGCAGTCGACAGAGTTATGGCTACACCTTC
TRBV28	TRBJ1-4	.	.	CASSSPGAGREKLFF	TGTGCCAGCAGTTCACCGGGAGCTGGGAGAGAAAAACTGTTTTTT
TRBV10-3	TRBJ2-1	TRBD2	.	CAIRPTSGGDSNEQFF	TGTGCCATCAGACCCACTAGCGGGGGTGACTCCAATGAGCAGTTCTTC
TRBV5-1	TRBJ2-5	TRBD1	once	CASSFETGGLETQYF	TGCGCCAGCAGCTTTGAGACAGGGGGGTTGGAGACCCAGTACTTC
TRBV27	TRBJ1-2	TRBD1	.	CASSLSPDRGGYTF	TGTGCCAGCAGTTTATCCCCAGACAGGGGAGGCTACACCTTC
TRBV7-2	TRBJ2-3	.	.	CASSLIQGPDTQYF	TGTGCCAGCAGCTTAATACAGGGTCCAGATACGCAGTATTTT
TRBV6-2/TRBV6-3	TRBJ1-1	TRBD1	.	CASSQGARTEAFF	TGTGCCAGCAGTCAGGGGGCGCGAACTGAAGCTTTCTTT
TRBV3-1/TRBV3-2	TRBJ2-7	.	.	CASSPVGVPYEQYF	TGTGCCAGCAGCCCCGTAGGGGTACCCTACGAGCAGTACTTC
TRBV4-1	TRBJ2-1	.	.	CASSQDVSQFF	TGCGCCAGCAGCCAAGATGTTAGTCAGTTCTTC
TRBV28	TRBJ1-1	.	.	CASFTRVFTEAFF	TGTGCCAGCTTTACCAGGGTTTTCACTGAAGCTTTCTTT